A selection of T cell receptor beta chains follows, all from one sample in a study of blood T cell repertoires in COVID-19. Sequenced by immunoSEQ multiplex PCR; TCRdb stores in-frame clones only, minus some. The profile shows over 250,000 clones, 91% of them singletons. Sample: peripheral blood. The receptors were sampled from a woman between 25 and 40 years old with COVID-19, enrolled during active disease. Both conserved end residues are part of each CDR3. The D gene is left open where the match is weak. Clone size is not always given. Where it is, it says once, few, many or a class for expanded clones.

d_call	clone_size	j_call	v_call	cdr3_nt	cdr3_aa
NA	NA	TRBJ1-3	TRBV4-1	TGCGCCAGCAGCCAAGAAGGACAGTGGGGAAACACCATATATTTT	CASSQEGQWGNTIYF
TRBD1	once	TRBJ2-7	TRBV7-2	TGTGCCAGCAGCTTAGGACAGGGGTTCTCCTACGAGCAGTACTTC	CASSLGQGFSYEQYF
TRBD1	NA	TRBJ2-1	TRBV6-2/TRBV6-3	TGTGCCAGCAGCGCCCGCGGGACAGGGTCCTACAATGAGCAGTTCTTC	CASSARGTGSYNEQFF
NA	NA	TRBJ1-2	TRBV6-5	TGTGCCAGCAGGCAACGAGCGCACTATGGCTACACCTTC	CASRQRAHYGYTF
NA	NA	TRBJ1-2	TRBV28	TGTGCCAGCAGTTTAAATGGTCAGGGTAACTATGGCTACACCTTC	CASSLNGQGNYGYTF
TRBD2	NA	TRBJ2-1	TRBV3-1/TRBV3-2	TGTGCCAGCAGGCGGACGGGTCGCGCGGGACTAGCTTTAAATGAGCAGTTCTTC	CASRRTGRAGLALNEQFF
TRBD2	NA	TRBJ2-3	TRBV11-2	TGTGCCAGCAGCCTCGGACTAGCGGGGAGCGCCGATACGCAGTATTTT	CASSLGLAGSADTQYF
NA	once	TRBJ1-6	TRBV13	TGTGCCAGCAGCTTAAGCGGGGATTCACCCCTCCACTTT	CASSLSGDSPLHF
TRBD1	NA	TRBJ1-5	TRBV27	TGTGCCAGCAGTCCACCTGGACAGGGGGGTGGTCAGCCCCAGCATTTT	CASSPPGQGGGQPQHF
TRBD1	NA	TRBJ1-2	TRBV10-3	TGTGCCATCAGTCCGACAGGGGATTATGGCTACACCTTC	CAISPTGDYGYTF
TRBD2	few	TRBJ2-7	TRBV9	TGTGCCAGCAGCCCAGGGACTAGCGGGAGGCCCTACGAGCAGTACTTC	CASSPGTSGRPYEQYF
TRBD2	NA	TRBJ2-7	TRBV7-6	TGTGCCAGCAGGGAAGGGACTAGCGGGATCTACGAGCAGTACTTC	CASREGTSGIYEQYF
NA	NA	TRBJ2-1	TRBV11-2	TGTGCCAGCAGCTTAGCAGCTAGAAACAATGAGCAGTTCTTC	CASSLAARNNEQFF
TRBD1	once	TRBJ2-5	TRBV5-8	TGTGCCAGCAGCTTGGATAAAGGCTTTTGGGACAGGGGTGTATGGACCCAGTACTTC	CASSLDKGFWDRGVWTQYF
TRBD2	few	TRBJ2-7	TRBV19	TGTGCCAGTAGTATGGCGACTAGCGGTTCCTACGAGCAGTACTTC	CASSMATSGSYEQYF
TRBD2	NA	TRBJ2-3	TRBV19	TGTGCCAGTAGTATCCCACTAGGGACTAGCGGGAGAGCGGGTACGCAGTATTTT	CASSIPLGTSGRAGTQYF
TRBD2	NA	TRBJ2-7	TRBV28	TGTGCCAGCAGTCTAGGGACTAGCGGGACCTCCTACGAGCAGTACTTC	CASSLGTSGTSYEQYF
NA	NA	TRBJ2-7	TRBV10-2	TGCGCCAGCAGTGATGGACTGGACGAGCAGTACTTC	CASSDGLDEQYF
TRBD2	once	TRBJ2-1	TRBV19	TGTGCCAGTAGTATATTCGGACTAGCGGGAGGCCTCGGAGGAGAGCAGTTCTTC	CASSIFGLAGGLGGEQFF
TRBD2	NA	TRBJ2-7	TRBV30	TGTGCCTGGAGTGTACTAGCGGGGGTTACCTACGAGCAGTACTTC	CAWSVLAGVTYEQYF
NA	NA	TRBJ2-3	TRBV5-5	TGTGCCAGCAGCTTGAGAGGGTTGAGGACAGATACGCAGTATTTT	CASSLRGLRTDTQYF
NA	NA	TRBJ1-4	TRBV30	TGTGCCTACACCCGGGACACCTCTAATGAAAAACTGTTTTTT	CAYTRDTSNEKLFF
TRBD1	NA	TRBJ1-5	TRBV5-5	TGTGCCAGCAGCGGGGACAGGGTTGGGAATCAGCCCCAGCATTTT	CASSGDRVGNQPQHF
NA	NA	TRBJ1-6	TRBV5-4	TGTGCCAGCAGCTCTGGAGGCTTCGATAATTCACCCCTCCACTTT	CASSSGGFDNSPLHF
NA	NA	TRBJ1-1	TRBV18	TGTGCCAGCTCACCACTTATCGGGAGGACGGACACTGAAGCTTTCTTT	CASSPLIGRTDTEAFF
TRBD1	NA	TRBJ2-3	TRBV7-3	TGTGCCAGCAGTCACACAGGGGGAACAGATACGCAGTATTTT	CASSHTGGTDTQYF
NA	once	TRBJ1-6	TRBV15	TGTGCCACCAGCAGAGAGAGCACAGCTCTCCCTAATTCACCCCTCCACTTT	CATSRESTALPNSPLHF